This TCR beta chain was sequenced during a study of cytomegalovirus exposure and HLA in healthy donors. The donors were part of the roughly 120-subject validation cohort, which stood apart from the 666-subject first cohort. Using immunoSEQ multiplex PCR, the repertoire was profiled, and TCRdb retains in-frame clones only, with some absent. The sample lists about 160,000 clones, 85% to 90% occurring once. Trimming took off 0 bases at V and 2 bases at J, with 10 bases between the two ends. From germline, CDR1 is MNHNS and CDR2 SASEGT. The CDR3 totals 15 residues. The sample comprised PBMCs. This TCR was sampled from a woman in her 30s in good health and CMV-seronegative. J is TRBJ1-1 and V is TRBV6-1, with D unresolved. The CDR3 DNA follows: TGTGCCAGCAGTGAAGCGCGCCAGATAAACACTGAAGCTTTCTTT. Its translation: CASSEARQINTEAFF.